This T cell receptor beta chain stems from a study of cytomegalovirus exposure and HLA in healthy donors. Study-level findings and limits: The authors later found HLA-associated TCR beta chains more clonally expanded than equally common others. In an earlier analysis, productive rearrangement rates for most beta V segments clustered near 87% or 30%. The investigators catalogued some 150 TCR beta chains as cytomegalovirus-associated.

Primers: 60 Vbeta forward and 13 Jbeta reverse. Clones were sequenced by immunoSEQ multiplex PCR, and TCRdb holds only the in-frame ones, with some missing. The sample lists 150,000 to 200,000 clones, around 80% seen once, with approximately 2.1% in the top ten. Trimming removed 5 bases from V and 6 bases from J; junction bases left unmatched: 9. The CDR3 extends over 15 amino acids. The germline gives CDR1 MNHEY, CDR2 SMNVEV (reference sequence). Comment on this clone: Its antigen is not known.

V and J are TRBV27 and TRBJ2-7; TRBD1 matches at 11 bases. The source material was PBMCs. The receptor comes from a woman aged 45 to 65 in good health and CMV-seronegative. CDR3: CASSSSGTGGSEQYF. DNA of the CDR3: TGTGCCAGCAGTAGTTCCGGGACAGGGGGGTCCGAGCAGTACTTC.